This TCR beta chain is from a study of Ad26.COV2.S vaccination and SARS-CoV-2 variants. The CDR3 is made up of 15 amino acids. V lost 7 bases and J lost 2; bases outside the gene matches: 10. Germline values: CDR1 SGHVS, CDR2 FQNEAQ. Treatment meaning: some 20 received Ad26.COV2.S at low or high dose, single or two shots; five or six received placebo; per-sample allocation not given. Samples came from day 63 after the first vaccine or placebo injection. This table comes from immunoSEQ multiplex PCR, and its TCRdb copy is limited to in-frame clones, with some not included. The sample shows about 370,000 clones, 80% to 90% of them seen only once.

Sequenced material: peripheral blood, taken in a trial of Ad26.COV2.S vaccine versus placebo. The origin of this receptor is a person aged 18 to 65 who received the Ad26.COV2.S COVID-19 vaccine or a placebo. The chain combines TRBV7-8 with TRBJ1-2; 7 nucleotides line up with TRBD1. The CDR3 sequence is CASTQGVGANYGYTF. Written as DNA, the CDR3 is TGTGCCAGCACCCAGGGGGTGGGGGCAAACTATGGCTACACCTTC. The full variable domain, in which reference TRBV7-8 and TRBJ1-2 provide the parts outside the CDR3, is GAGVSQSPRYKVAKRGQDVALRCDPISGHVSLFWYQQALGQGPEFLTYFQNEAQLDKSGLPSDRFFAERPEGSVSTLKIQRTQQEDSAVYLCASTQGVGANYGYTFGSGTRLTVV.